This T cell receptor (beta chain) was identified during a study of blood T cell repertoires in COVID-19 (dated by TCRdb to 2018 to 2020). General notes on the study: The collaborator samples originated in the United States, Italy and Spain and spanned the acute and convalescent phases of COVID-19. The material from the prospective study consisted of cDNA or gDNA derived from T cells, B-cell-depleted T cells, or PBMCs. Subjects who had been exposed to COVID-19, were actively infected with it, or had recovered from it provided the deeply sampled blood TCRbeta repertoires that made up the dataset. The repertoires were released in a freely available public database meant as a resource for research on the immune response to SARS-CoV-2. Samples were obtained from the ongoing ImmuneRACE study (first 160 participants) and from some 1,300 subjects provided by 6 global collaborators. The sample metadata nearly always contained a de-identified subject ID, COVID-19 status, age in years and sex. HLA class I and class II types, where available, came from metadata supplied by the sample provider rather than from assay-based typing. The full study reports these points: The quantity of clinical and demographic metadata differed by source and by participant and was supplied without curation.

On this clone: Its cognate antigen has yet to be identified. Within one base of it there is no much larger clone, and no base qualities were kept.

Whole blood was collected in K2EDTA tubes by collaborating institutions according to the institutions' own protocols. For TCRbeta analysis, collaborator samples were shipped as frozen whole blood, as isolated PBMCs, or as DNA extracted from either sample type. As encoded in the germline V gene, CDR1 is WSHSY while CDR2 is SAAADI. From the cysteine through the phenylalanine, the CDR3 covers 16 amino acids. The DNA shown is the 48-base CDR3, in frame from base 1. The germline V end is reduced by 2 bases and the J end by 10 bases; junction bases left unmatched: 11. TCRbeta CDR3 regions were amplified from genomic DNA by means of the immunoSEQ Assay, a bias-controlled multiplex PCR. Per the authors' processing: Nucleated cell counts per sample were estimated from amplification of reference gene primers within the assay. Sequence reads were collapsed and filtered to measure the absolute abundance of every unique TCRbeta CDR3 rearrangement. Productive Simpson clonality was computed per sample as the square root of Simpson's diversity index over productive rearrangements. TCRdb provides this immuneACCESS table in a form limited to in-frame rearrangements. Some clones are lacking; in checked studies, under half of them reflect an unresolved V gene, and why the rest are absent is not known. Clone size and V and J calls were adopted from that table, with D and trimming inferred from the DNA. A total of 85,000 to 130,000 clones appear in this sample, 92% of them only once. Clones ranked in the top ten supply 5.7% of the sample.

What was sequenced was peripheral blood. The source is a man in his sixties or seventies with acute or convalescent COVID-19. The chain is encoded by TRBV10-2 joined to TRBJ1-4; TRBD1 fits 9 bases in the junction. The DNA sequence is TGCGCCAGCAGTGAGAGCGGAGGGACAGGGACCTCAAAACTGTTTTTT. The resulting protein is CASSESGGTGTSKLFF.